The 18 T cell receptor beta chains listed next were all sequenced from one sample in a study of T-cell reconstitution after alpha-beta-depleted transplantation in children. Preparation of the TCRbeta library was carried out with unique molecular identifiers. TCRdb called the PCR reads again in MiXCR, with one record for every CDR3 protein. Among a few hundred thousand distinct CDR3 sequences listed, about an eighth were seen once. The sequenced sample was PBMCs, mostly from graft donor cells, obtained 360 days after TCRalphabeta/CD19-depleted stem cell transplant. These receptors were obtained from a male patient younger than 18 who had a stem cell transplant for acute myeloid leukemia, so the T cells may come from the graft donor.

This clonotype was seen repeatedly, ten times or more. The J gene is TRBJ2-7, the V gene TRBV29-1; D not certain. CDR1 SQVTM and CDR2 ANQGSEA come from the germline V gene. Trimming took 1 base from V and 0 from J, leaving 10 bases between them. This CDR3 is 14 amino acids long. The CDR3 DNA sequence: TGCAGCGTTGAAGTCAAACCCAACTCCTACGAGCAGTACTTC. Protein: CSVEVKPNSYEQYF.

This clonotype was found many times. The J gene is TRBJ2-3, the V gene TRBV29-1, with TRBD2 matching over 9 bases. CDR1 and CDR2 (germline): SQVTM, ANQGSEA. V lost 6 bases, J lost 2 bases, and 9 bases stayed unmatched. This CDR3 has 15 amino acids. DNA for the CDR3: TGCAGCGTCGTTCGACTAGCGGCCCTCACAGATACGCAGTATTTT. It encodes CSVVRLAALTDTQYF.

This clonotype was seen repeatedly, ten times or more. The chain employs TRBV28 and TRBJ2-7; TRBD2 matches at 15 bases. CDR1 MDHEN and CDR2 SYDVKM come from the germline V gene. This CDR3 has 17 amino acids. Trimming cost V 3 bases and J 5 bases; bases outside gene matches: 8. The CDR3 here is CASSFPGLAGGKNEQYF. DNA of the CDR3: TGTGCCAGCAGTTTCCCTGGACTAGCGGGAGGGAAGAACGAGCAGTACTTC.

The CDR3 spells CASSFLTSAYNEQFF. Written as DNA, the CDR3 is TGTGCCAGTAGTTTCCTGACTAGCGCCTACAATGAGCAGTTCTTC. The J gene is TRBJ2-1, the V gene TRBV19; 8 nucleotides align to TRBD2. CDR1 and CDR2 from the germline V gene are LNHDA and SQIVND (reference sequence). Trimming removed 5 bases from V and 2 bases from J; junction bases left unmatched: 5. CDR3 length equals 15 residues. The full variable domain, completed using reference TRBV19 and TRBJ2-1, is DGGITQSPKYLFRKEGQNVTLSCEQNLNHDAMYWYRQDPGQGLRLIYYSQIVNDFQKGDIAEGYSVSREKKESFPLTVTSAQKNPTAFYLCASSFLTSAYNEQFFGPGTRLTVL.

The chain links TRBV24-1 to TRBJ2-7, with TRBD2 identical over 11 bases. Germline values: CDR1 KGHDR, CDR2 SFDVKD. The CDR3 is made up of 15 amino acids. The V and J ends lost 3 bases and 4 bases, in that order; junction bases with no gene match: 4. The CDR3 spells CATSDRASGRYEQYF. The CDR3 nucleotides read TGTGCCACCAGTGATCGGGCTAGCGGGAGGTACGAGCAGTACTTC.

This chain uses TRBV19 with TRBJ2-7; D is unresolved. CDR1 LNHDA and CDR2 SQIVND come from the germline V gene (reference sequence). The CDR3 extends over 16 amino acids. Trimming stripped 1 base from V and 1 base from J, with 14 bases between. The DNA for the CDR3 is TGTGCCAGTAGTATAGCGGGCGCCGTCGTATCCTACGAGCAGTACTTC. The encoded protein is CASSIAGAVVSYEQYF.

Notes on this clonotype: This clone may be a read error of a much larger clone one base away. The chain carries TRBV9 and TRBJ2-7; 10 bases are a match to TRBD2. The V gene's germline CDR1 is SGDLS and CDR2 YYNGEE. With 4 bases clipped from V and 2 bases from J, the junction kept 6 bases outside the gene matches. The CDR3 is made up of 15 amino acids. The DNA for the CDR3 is TGTGCCAGCAGCCCCTGGACTAGCGGTCCCTACGAGCAGTACTTC. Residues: CASSPWTSGPYEQYF.

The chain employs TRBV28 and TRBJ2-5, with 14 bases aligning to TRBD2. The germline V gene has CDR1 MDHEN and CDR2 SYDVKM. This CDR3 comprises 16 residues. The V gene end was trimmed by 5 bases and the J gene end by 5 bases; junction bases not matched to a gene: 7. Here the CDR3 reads CASSPLGLAGVETQYF. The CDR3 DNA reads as TGTGCCAGCAGTCCACTGGGACTAGCGGGAGTGGAGACCCAGTACTTC.

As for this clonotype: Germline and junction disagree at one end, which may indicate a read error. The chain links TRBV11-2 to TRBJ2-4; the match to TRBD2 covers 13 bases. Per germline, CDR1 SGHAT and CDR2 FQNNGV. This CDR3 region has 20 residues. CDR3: CAGSSTLAGGGLAVKNIQYF. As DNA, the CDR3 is TGTGCCGGCAGCTCAACACTAGCGGGAGGGGGGTTGGCGGTCAAAAACATTCAGTACTTC.

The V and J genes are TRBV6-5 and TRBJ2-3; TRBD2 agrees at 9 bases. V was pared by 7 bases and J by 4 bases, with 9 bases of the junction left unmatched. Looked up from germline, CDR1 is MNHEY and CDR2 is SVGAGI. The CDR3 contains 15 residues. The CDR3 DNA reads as TGTGCCAGCAATTTTTGTAAGCGGGAGGCAGATACGCAGTATTTT. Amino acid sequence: CASNFCKREADTQYF.

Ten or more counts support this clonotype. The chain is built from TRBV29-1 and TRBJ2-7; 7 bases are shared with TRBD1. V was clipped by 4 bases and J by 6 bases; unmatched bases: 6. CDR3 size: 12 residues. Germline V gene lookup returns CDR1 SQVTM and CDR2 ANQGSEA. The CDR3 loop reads CSVARPGGEQYF. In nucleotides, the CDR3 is TGCAGCGTTGCCCGCCCAGGGGGCGAGCAGTACTTC.

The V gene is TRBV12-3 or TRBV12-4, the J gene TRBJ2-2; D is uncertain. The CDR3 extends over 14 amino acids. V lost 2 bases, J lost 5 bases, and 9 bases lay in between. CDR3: CASSLLGRTGELFF. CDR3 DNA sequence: TGTGCCAGCAGTTTACTCGGGCGAACCGGGGAGCTGTTTTTT.

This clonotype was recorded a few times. This chain's CDR3 is CSAGRTGGADTQYF. DNA for the CDR3: TGTAGTGCGGGTAGGACAGGGGGCGCAGATACGCAGTATTTT. The genes are TRBV7-2 and TRBJ2-3; 11 bases fit TRBD1. The CDR3 consists of 14 residues. Germline V gene lookup returns CDR1 SGHTA and CDR2 FQGNSA. Drawing the rest from reference TRBV7-2 and TRBJ2-3, the complete variable domain is GAGVSQSPSNKVTEKGKDVELRCDPISGHTALYWYRQSLGQGLEFLIYFQGNSAPDKSGLPSDRFSAERTGGSVSTLTIQRTQQEDSAVYLCSAGRTGGADTQYFGPGTRLTVL.

DNA of the CDR3: TGTGCCACCGAGGCGAACACCGGGGAGCTGTTTTTT. Its protein product is CATEANTGELFF. The genes are TRBV28 and TRBJ2-2; D is ambiguous. This CDR3 has 12 residues. The V gene lost 10 bases and the J gene lost 0 bases, with 6 bases spanning the gap. The germline V gene encodes CDR1 MDHEN and CDR2 SYDVKM.

CDR3: CASSNGAPYEQYF. The CDR3 DNA follows: TGTGCCAGTAGTAACGGCGCTCCCTACGAGCAGTACTTC. This chain connects TRBV19 to TRBJ2-7; no clear D gene. The CDR3 sequence is 13 residues long. The V gene lost 4 bases and the J gene lost 2 bases, with 9 bases spanning the gap. Germline-derived CDR1 and CDR2 are LNHDA and SQIVND (reference sequence).

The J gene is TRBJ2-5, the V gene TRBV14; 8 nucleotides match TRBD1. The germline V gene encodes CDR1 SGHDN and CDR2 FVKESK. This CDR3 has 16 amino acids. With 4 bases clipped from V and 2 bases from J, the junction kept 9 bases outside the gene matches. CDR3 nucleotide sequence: TGTGCCAGCAGCCGGAGGACAGGGAGAGGACAAGAGACCCAGTACTTC. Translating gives CASSRRTGRGQETQYF.

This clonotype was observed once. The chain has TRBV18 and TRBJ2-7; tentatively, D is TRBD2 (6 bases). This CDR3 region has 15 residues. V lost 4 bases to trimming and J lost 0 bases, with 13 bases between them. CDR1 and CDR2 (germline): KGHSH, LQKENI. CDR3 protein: CASSLGGESSYEQYF. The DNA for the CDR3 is TGTGCCAGCTCACTCGGAGGGGAGAGCTCCTACGAGCAGTACTTC.

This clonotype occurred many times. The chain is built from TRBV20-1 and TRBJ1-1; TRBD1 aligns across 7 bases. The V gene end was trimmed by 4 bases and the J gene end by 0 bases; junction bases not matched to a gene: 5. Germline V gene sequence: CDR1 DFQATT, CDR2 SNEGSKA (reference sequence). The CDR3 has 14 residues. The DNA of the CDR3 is TGCAGTGCTACCCAGGGGACAGTGAACACTGAAGCTTTCTTT. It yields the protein CSATQGTVNTEAFF.